Shown below are 21 T cell receptor beta chains from a single sample sequenced in a study of blood T cell repertoires in COVID-19 (dated by TCRdb to 2018 to 2021). Library preparation employed the immunoSEQ multiplex PCR assay. The source is immuneACCESS, and TCRdb retained only in-frame sequences with V and J called. Part of the clones is not carried over; for the studies checked, unresolved V genes explain less than half of this, and the remainder is unexplained. For this sample there are about 210,000 clones; roughly four fifths appear just once. Clones ranked in the top ten supply around 8.8% of the sample. The sequenced sample consisted of PBMCs or T cells enriched from blood (not recorded which). The receptors derive from a man in his forties or fifties who had recovered from COVID-19.

The V call is TRBV7-9, the J call TRBJ2-5; 7 bases map to TRBD2. Germline V CDR1 and CDR2: SEHNR, FQNEAQ (reference sequence). This CDR3 comprises 16 residues. J was trimmed by 5 bases and V by 4 bases; bases with no gene match: 13. The CDR3 sequence: CASSSPQREWDETQYF. The CDR3 DNA sequence: TGTGCCAGCAGCTCCCCTCAGCGGGAATGGGATGAGACCCAGTACTTC.

The chain employs TRBV18 and TRBJ2-5, with D perhaps matching TRBD1 (6 bases). The ends were cut back, 3 bases at V and 4 bases at J, with 9 bases in the middle. Germline values: CDR1 KGHSH, CDR2 LQKENI. The CDR3 extends over 13 amino acids. The CDR3 coding sequence is TGTGCCAGCTCACCCGGACAGATAGAGACCCAGTACTTC. Translation: CASSPGQIETQYF.

This clone was seen only a few times. This sequence joins TRBV5-4 and TRBJ2-5; D gene ambiguous. The CDR3 is 14 amino acids. With 3 bases removed from V and 1 base from J, the gap between germline ends came to 10 bases. CDR1 and CDR2 from the germline V gene are SGHNT and YYREEE (reference sequence). This CDR3 reads CASSSGVLQETQYF. The DNA of the CDR3 is TGTGCCAGCAGCTCCGGAGTTCTCCAAGAGACCCAGTACTTC.

V gene TRBV2 combines with J gene TRBJ2-7; the match to TRBD1 covers 11 bases. Germline trimming cut 6 bases from V and 7 bases from J; bases unmatched to any gene: 11. CDR3 length: 15 amino acids. Germline loops: CDR1 SNHLY, CDR2 FYNNEI. CDR3 in amino acids: CASRLRTGGAREQYF. CDR3 nucleotides: TGTGCCAGCAGACTAAGGACAGGGGGCGCAAGGGAGCAGTACTTC.

The chain is built from TRBV5-1 and TRBJ1-4; 8 bases fit TRBD1. The CDR3 runs to 14 residues. V gave up 1 base and J gave up 8 bases; unmatched junction bases: 4. Germline CDR1 reads SGHRS; CDR2 reads YFSETQ. This CDR3 reads CASSLQGANEKLFF. CDR3 bases: TGCGCCAGCAGCTTGCAGGGGGCGAACGAAAAACTGTTTTTT.

The chain uses TRBV7-2 and TRBJ2-7; 9 bases map to TRBD1. Germline V gene sequence: CDR1 SGHTA, CDR2 FQGNSA. This CDR3 has 14 amino acids. V trimming: 5 bases; J trimming: 4 bases; junction bases outside the gene matches: 6. The CDR3 nucleotides read TGTGCCAGCAGCCCCCGGACAGGGGTGTACGAGCAGTACTTC. Translated, it gives CASSPRTGVYEQYF.

V gene TRBV15 combines with J gene TRBJ1-4; D is uncertain. In germline, CDR1 is LNHNV, CDR2 YYDKDF (reference sequence). The CDR3 covers 14 residues. The V and J ends lost 6 bases and 0 bases respectively, with 8 bases between them. CDR3 bases: TGTGCCACCAGTCTCGGGGCAACTAATGAAAAACTGTTTTTT. It translates to CATSLGATNEKLFF.

The chain is built from TRBV7-9 and TRBJ1-2; D might be TRBD1 (5 bases). The CDR3 has 15 residues. V was clipped by 1 base and J by 12 bases, with 21 bases between them. CDR1 SEHNR and CDR2 FQNEAQ come from the germline V gene (reference sequence). The CDR3 protein is CASSLDAGRDGGHTF. The CDR3 DNA follows: TGTGCCAGCAGCTTAGATGCCGGGCGGGACGGCGGCCACACCTTC.

This chain connects TRBV6-5 to TRBJ2-7; 9 bases match TRBD1. CDR3 length: 13 amino acids. Germline V gene lookup returns CDR1 MNHEY and CDR2 SVGAGI. Germline trimming cut 7 bases from V and 4 bases from J; bases unmatched to any gene: 5. The CDR3 sequence is CASKKTGGYEQYF. The CDR3 DNA reads TGTGCCAGCAAAAAGACAGGGGGATACGAGCAGTACTTC.

The chain carries TRBV7-6 and TRBJ1-1, with a weak D call TRBD1 (5 bases). V was shortened by 8 bases and J by 5 bases, with 9 bases between the two germline ends. Germline CDR1 and CDR2: SGHVS and FNYEAQ. The CDR3 contains 11 residues. CDR3 in amino acids: CASGGGTEAFF. CDR3 nucleotide sequence: TGTGCCAGCGGGGGAGGTACTGAAGCTTTCTTT.

This clone was detected only once. V usage is TRBV19 and J usage is TRBJ1-1; D is unresolved. Trimming pared 4 bases from V and 8 bases from J, leaving 11 bases between. The CDR3 runs to 12 residues. Germline CDR1 LNHDA, CDR2 SQIVND (reference sequence). CDR3: CASSTPEGEAFF. CDR3 nucleotides: TGTGCCAGTAGTACGCCCGAGGGCGAAGCTTTCTTT.

The chain couples TRBV9 to TRBJ2-1, with TRBD2 matching 7 bases. CDR3 length: 15 residues. Germline V gene sequence: CDR1 SGDLS, CDR2 YYNGEE. V dropped 3 bases and J dropped 8; count of bases not matched to a gene: 11. CDR3 loop: CASSAQPTSIDEQFF. CDR3 bases: TGTGCCAGCAGCGCCCAACCGACTAGCATCGATGAGCAGTTCTTC.

This clone was observed a single time. CDR3 amino acids: CASSGQGENSPLHF. CDR3 nucleotides: TGTGCCAGCAGTGGACAGGGGGAGAATTCACCCCTCCACTTT. The genes are TRBV7-9 and TRBJ1-6, with 10 bases fitting TRBD1. Germline V gene lookup returns CDR1 SEHNR and CDR2 FQNEAQ (reference sequence). The CDR3 runs to 14 residues. V lost 6 bases, J lost 7 bases, and 3 bases stayed unmatched. Full variable domain (remainder filled in from reference TRBV7-9 and TRBJ1-6): DTGVSQNPRHKITKRGQNVTFRCDPISEHNRLYWYRQTLGQGPEFLTYFQNEAQLEKSRLLSDRFSAERPKGSFSTLEIQRTEQGDSAMYLCASSGQGENSPLHFGNGTRLTVT.

The genes are TRBV5-8 and TRBJ1-3; the D is unclear. CDR3 length equals 15 residues. The germline gives CDR1 SGHTS, CDR2 YDEGEE. The V end lost 4 bases, the J end lost 0 bases, and 11 bases lay between the germline ends. The CDR3 protein is CASSPRLYSGNTIYF. The CDR3 bases are TGTGCCAGCAGCCCCCGACTGTACTCTGGAAACACCATATATTTT.

Worth noting for this clone: The same CDR3 is also encoded by other DNA sequences in this sample. The chain joins TRBV6-5 to TRBJ1-3, with 7 bases fitting TRBD1. Germline trimming cut 7 bases from V and 0 bases from J; bases unmatched to any gene: 3. Per the germline V gene, CDR1 is MNHEY and CDR2 is SVGAGI. This CDR3 comprises 14 residues. The CDR3 spells CASNPGGSGNTIYF. DNA for the CDR3: TGTGCCAGCAACCCAGGGGGCTCTGGAAACACCATATATTTT.

The gene calls are TRBV24-1 and TRBJ2-1; D perhaps matches TRBD2 (5 bases). This CDR3 comprises 15 residues. Germline CDR1 is KGHDR and CDR2 is SFDVKD. V lost 3 bases and J 6 bases, leaving 14 bases between the germline ends. The CDR3 sequence is CATSDPKNAGNEQFF. The CDR3 DNA sequence: TGTGCCACCAGTGATCCCAAAAACGCGGGCAATGAGCAGTTCTTC.

The rearrangement links TRBV12-3 or TRBV12-4 to TRBJ2-5; D call uncertain. This CDR3 contains 12 residues. The germline V and J ends were trimmed by 3 bases and 6 bases, with 8 bases remaining between them. CDR3 DNA sequence: TGTGCCAGCAGTTTTGGCTCGAAGACCCAGTACTTC. Translated, it gives CASSFGSKTQYF.

CDR3 DNA sequence: TGTGCCAGCAGCCTGGCAGGGAATTCACCCCTCCACTTT. Protein product: CASSLAGNSPLHF. This sequence joins TRBV3-1 (or the pseudogene TRBV3-2) and TRBJ1-6, with a weak D call TRBD1 (5 bases). Per germline, CDR1 LGHDT and CDR2 YNNKEL (reference sequence). V was shortened by 4 bases and J by 7 bases, with 8 bases between the two germline ends. The CDR3 runs to 13 residues.

V usage is TRBV6-5 and J usage is TRBJ1-1; TRBD1 might be the D (6 bases). Trimming shortened V by 8 bases and J by 4 bases, and 14 bases separated the two germline ends. Germline V lookup: CDR1 MNHEY, CDR2 SVGAGI. This CDR3 contains 13 residues. The CDR3 here is CASVQGWGTEAFF. The CDR3 coding sequence is TGTGCCAGCGTACAGGGCTGGGGCACTGAAGCTTTCTTT.

This clone came up once. The CDR3 region is CASSPRQGITEAFF. CDR3 coding DNA: TGTGCCAGCAGCCCCCGACAGGGGATCACTGAAGCTTTCTTT. The rearrangement links TRBV9 to TRBJ1-1, with 8 bases lining up with TRBD1. This CDR3 is built from 14 residues. CDR1 is SGDLS, CDR2 YYNGEE, per germline. J gave up 4 bases and V 4 bases, and 6 bases lay outside the gene matches. The full variable domain, with the rest looked up from reference TRBV9 and TRBJ1-1, is DSGVTQTPKHLITATGQRVTLRCSPRSGDLSVYWYQQSLDQGLQFLIQYYNGEERAKGNILERFSAQQFPDLHSELNLSSLELGDSALYFCASSPRQGITEAFFGQGTRLTVV.

This clone was detected only a few times. This chain connects TRBV7-8 to TRBJ1-4; TRBD1 agrees at 9 bases. In germline, CDR1 is SGHVS, CDR2 FQNEAQ. The CDR3 length is 17 residues. Germline trimming cut 0 bases from V and 0 bases from J; bases unmatched to any gene: 2. The CDR3 DNA follows: TGTGCCAGCAGCTTAGCCACAGGGGGCACAACTAATGAAAAACTGTTTTTT. Translation gives CASSLATGGTTNEKLFF.